Each of the 28 T cell receptor beta chains below was sequenced from the same sample in a study of T cells in Graves' hyperthyroidism and ophthalmopathy. What was amplified from RNA transcripts were TCR beta CDR3 regions. With the HTBI primer set, the TCR CDR3 went through a first round of RT-PCR. TCRdb redid the calling of the multiplex PCR reads with MiXCR, one entry per CDR3 protein. The sample holds roughly 700,000 distinct CDR3 sequences, 17% seen once. Material for sequencing was blood. All receptors derive from a man between 50 and 59 years old with Graves' hyperthyroidism.

The sample holds many counts of this clonotype. The chain couples TRBV2 to TRBJ2-2; 12 bases are shared with TRBD2. J was trimmed by 1 base and V by 3 bases; bases with no gene match: 3. Germline V gives CDR1 SNHLY, CDR2 FYNNEI. The CDR3 consists of 17 residues. Here the CDR3 DNA reads TGTGCCAGCAGTGATACTAGCGGGAGGTGGAACACCGGGGAGCTGTTTTTT. This translates into CASSDTSGRWNTGELFF.

This clonotype appeared many times. J is TRBJ1-6 and V is TRBV14; D is ambiguous. From germline, CDR1 is SGHDN and CDR2 FVKESK. CDR3 length equals 13 residues. V lost 7 bases and J 8 bases, leaving 12 bases between the germline ends. The CDR3 sequence is CASNRDRYSPLHF. The CDR3 coding sequence is TGTGCCAGCAACCGGGATAGATATTCACCCCTCCACTTT.

The table lists this clonotype with many counts. The V gene is TRBV18, the J gene TRBJ2-5, with D unresolved. Germline V gives CDR1 KGHSH, CDR2 LQKENI. The CDR3 covers 13 residues. V was shortened by 0 bases and J by 4 bases, with 6 bases between the two germline ends. The CDR3 sequence: CASSPPASETQYF. The CDR3, as DNA: TGTGCCAGCTCACCACCGGCGTCAGAGACCCAGTACTTC.

This clonotype was seen a few times. This sequence joins TRBV6-1 and TRBJ1-2, with TRBD1 matching over 8 bases. Germline V gene lookup returns CDR1 MNHNS and CDR2 SASEGT. This CDR3 has 14 amino acids. V lost 6 bases, J lost 6 bases, and 9 bases stayed unmatched. The CDR3 DNA reads as TGTGCCAGCAGCCCCCTGACAGGGGAGCATGGCTACACCTTC. Its protein product is CASSPLTGEHGYTF.

The V gene is TRBV6-9, the J gene TRBJ2-3, with D unclear. V was pared by 3 bases and J by 3 bases, with 7 bases between. From germline, CDR1 is MNHGY and CDR2 SVAAGI. CDR3 size: 13 residues. CDR3 coding DNA: TGTGCCAGCAGTTACGTGGGGACAGATACGCAGTATTTT. Residues: CASSYVGTDTQYF.

Turning to this clonotype: This may be a read error: a much more frequent sequence differs by one nucleotide. The chain employs TRBV7-3 and TRBJ2-1, with 8 bases lining up with TRBD2. CDR3 length equals 14 residues. Germline trimming cut 1 base from V and 9 bases from J; bases unmatched to any gene: 5. Germline V gene data show CDR1 as SGHTA and CDR2 as FQGTGA. The CDR3 nucleotides are TGTGCCAGCAGCTTAAGCGGGAGGAACAGTGAGCAGTTCTTC. Residues: CASSLSGRNSEQFF.

The chain uses TRBV2 and TRBJ1-2; maybe TRBD1 (6 bases). The CDR3 extends over 11 amino acids. Germline CDR1 SNHLY, CDR2 FYNNEI. The ends were cut back, 10 bases at V and 6 bases at J, with 12 bases in the middle. The CDR3 DNA reads TGTGCCACCCAGGGGCAGAATGGCTACACCTTC. Translated: CATQGQNGYTF.

This clonotype was counted at least ten times. Here the CDR3 reads CASSPPTSGSYEQYF. The CDR3 DNA is TGTGCCAGCAGCCCTCCGACTAGCGGGTCCTACGAGCAGTACTTC. V is TRBV7-9 and J is TRBJ2-7, with 10 positions matching TRBD2. Germline V CDR1 and CDR2: SEHNR, FQNEAQ (reference sequence). Trimming cost V 5 bases and J 1 base; bases outside gene matches: 5. This CDR3 has 15 residues.

Remarks on this clonotype: Just one base apart from a much larger clone, this may be a read error. The genes are TRBV10-2 and TRBJ2-3, with D unresolved. This CDR3 contains 14 residues. The V gene lost 4 bases and the J gene lost 2 bases, with 10 bases spanning the gap. The germline CDR1 and CDR2 sequences are WSHSY and SAAADI. The CDR3 bases are TGCGCCAGCAGTGCCTATCCCGACACAGATACGCAGTATTTT. Its protein is CASSAYPDTDTQYF.

The rearrangement links TRBV5-1 to TRBJ1-2; D not certain. The germline V gene has CDR1 SGHRS and CDR2 YFSETQ. Trimming pared 0 bases from V and 1 base from J, leaving 10 bases between. This CDR3 spans 15 amino acids. Written as DNA, the CDR3 is TGCGCCAGCAGCTTGGGCCGAATGGATAACTATGGCTACACCTTC. It translates to CASSLGRMDNYGYTF.

This clonotype has at least ten counts. The chain combines TRBV25-1 with TRBJ1-4; D perhaps matches TRBD1 (5 bases). CDR3 length: 15 residues. Trimming took off 2 bases at V and 10 bases at J, with 17 bases between the two ends. The germline CDR1 and CDR2 sequences are MGHDK and SYGVNS. CDR3 nucleotide sequence: TGTGCCAGCAGTGAAATGGGACCCCTCAGCGGAAAACTGTTTTTT. Translated, it gives CASSEMGPLSGKLFF.

This clonotype was found many times. V usage is TRBV5-1 and J usage is TRBJ1-1; D gene unclear. The CDR3 runs 14 residues. V was pared by 1 base and J by 8 bases, with 15 bases between. Germline CDR1 and CDR2: SGHRS and YFSETQ. In DNA form, the CDR3 reads TGCGCCAGCAGCTTGAACAGAGCCCAGGTGGAAGCTTTCTTT. Translation: CASSLNRAQVEAFF.

This clonotype was recorded a few times. This chain uses TRBV15 with TRBJ2-5, with D perhaps matching TRBD1 (6 bases). Between the trimmed V and J ends, which lost 2 bases and 3 bases, there was a span of 13 bases. This CDR3 is 15 amino acids long. Germline CDR1 and CDR2: LNHNV and YYDKDF (reference sequence). DNA for the CDR3: TGTGCCACCAGCAGATTCTGGACAGTTAAAGAGACCCAGTACTTC. Translation: CATSRFWTVKETQYF.

This clonotype was seen at least ten times. V and J are TRBV6-1 and TRBJ1-1, with 8 bases that match TRBD1. V shed 3 bases, J shed 5 bases, and the junction held 5 bases outside the gene matches. Per germline, CDR1 MNHNS and CDR2 SASEGT. CDR3 length: 14 amino acids. CDR3 in DNA: TGTGCCAGCAGTGATTCAGGGGGCCAAACTGAAGCTTTCTTT. Its protein product is CASSDSGGQTEAFF.

This clonotype occurred many times. J is TRBJ2-5 and V is TRBV11-2; D remains unclear. Germline V gives CDR1 SGHAT, CDR2 FQNNGV. The CDR3 has 13 residues. The V and J ends lost 1 base and 0 bases respectively, with 3 bases between them. CDR3 sequence reads: CASSLANQETQYF. The CDR3 coding sequence is TGTGCCAGCAGCTTAGCTAACCAAGAGACCCAGTACTTC.

To note about this clonotype: One base away lies a much larger clone, so this may be a sequencing read error. This chain connects TRBV6-1 to TRBJ1-5; D is unresolved. This CDR3 is 14 amino acids long. Per germline, CDR1 MNHNS and CDR2 SASEGT. The CDR3 reads CASSEYMGNQPLHF. The CDR3 nucleotides read TGTGCCAGCAGTGAATATATGGGAAATCAGCCCCTGCATTTT.

CDR3 amino acids: CASKFRQGIFSPLHF. The CDR3 nucleotides are TGTGCCAGCAAGTTCAGGCAGGGGATTTTTTCACCCCTCCACTTT. This sequence joins TRBV6-9 and TRBJ1-6; the D gene is possibly TRBD1 (6 bases). The CDR3 runs 15 residues. Trimming removed 7 bases at V and 9 bases at J, with 19 bases between. Germline V gene data show CDR1 as MNHGY and CDR2 as SVAAGI.

This clonotype was seen many times. The chain is built from TRBV2 and TRBJ2-3, with D unresolved. V gave up 2 bases and J gave up 0 bases, with 12 bases separating them. The CDR3 covers 16 residues. Germline assignment: CDR1 SNHLY and CDR2 FYNNEI. DNA of the CDR3: TGTGCCAGCAGTGAATCCGGCAGGTCTAGCACAGATACGCAGTATTTT. As protein: CASSESGRSSTDTQYF.

V is TRBV20-1 and J is TRBJ1-2, with 10 bases fitting TRBD1. The CDR3 has 23 amino acids. The germline CDR1 and CDR2 sequences are DFQATT and SNEGSKA (reference sequence). The V and J ends lost 3 bases and 0 bases, in that order; junction bases with no gene match: 28. In DNA form, the CDR3 reads TGCAGTGCTAGCCCTCAAACCGGGACAGGGGAATGGGAACGGAGAATGGCTAACTATGGCTACACCTTC. Protein sequence: CSASPQTGTGEWERRMANYGYTF.

This clonotype came up once. The rearrangement joins TRBV12-3 or TRBV12-4 to TRBJ2-1; 12 nucleotides match TRBD2. The CDR3 runs 18 residues. With V trimmed by 6 bases and J by 0 bases, 9 bases remained unmatched. For the CDR3, the DNA is TGTGCCAGCAGCCAACGGACTAGCGGGGTTAGCTCCTACAATGAGCAGTTCTTC. Protein: CASSQRTSGVSSYNEQFF.

This clonotype was detected ten times or more. The chain uses TRBV7-2 and TRBJ2-7; TRBD2 matches at 10 bases. The CDR3 contains 16 residues. Germline V lookup: CDR1 SGHTA, CDR2 FQGNSA. V lost 5 bases to trimming and J lost 0 bases; unmatched junction nucleotides: 7. CDR3 sequence reads: CASSPSGSSSSYEQYF. The CDR3 DNA reads TGTGCCAGCAGCCCTAGCGGGAGCTCGAGCTCCTACGAGCAGTACTTC.

There are many counts of this clonotype. The chain links TRBV2 to TRBJ2-3; D is unclear. The V end was cut by 4 bases, the J end by 2 bases, with 16 bases between. In germline, CDR1 is SNHLY, CDR2 FYNNEI. The CDR3 is 16 residues long. The DNA for the CDR3 is TGTGCCAGCAGTGCTGAATCTGCCCGTAACACAGATACGCAGTATTTT. Its protein product is CASSAESARNTDTQYF.

In its sample, this clonotype was seen a few times. The rearrangement uses TRBV7-9 and TRBJ2-5, with no clear D. This CDR3 region has 16 residues. The germline V gene encodes CDR1 SEHNR and CDR2 FQNEAQ (reference sequence). The V and J ends lost 2 bases and 2 bases respectively, with 15 bases between them. In DNA, the CDR3 is TGTGCCAGCAGCTTACTCGTGAGCTCTATTCAAGAGACCCAGTACTTC. This gives the protein CASSLLVSSIQETQYF.

The chain is built from TRBV4-3 and TRBJ1-1; D not certain. Trimming left V 1 base short and J 0 bases short, with 9 bases between. CDR1 and CDR2 (germline): LGHNA, YSLEER. The CDR3 contains 15 residues. CDR3 DNA: TGCGCCAGCAGCCAAGGAGTCGGGTTGAACACTGAAGCTTTCTTT. It specifies CASSQGVGLNTEAFF.

In its sample, this clonotype was seen many times. This rearrangement joins TRBV28 to TRBJ1-2, with TRBD1 as a possible D gene (6 bases). V was pared by 7 bases and J by 8 bases, with 17 bases between. The CDR3 contains 13 residues. CDR1 is MDHEN and CDR2 is SYDVKM in the germline V gene. The CDR3 DNA reads as TGTGCCAGCAATCCTAACAACAGGGCAGGCTACACCTTC. As protein: CASNPNNRAGYTF.

V usage is TRBV19 and J usage is TRBJ2-1, with D unresolved. From germline, CDR1 is LNHDA and CDR2 SQIVND (reference sequence). This CDR3 has 15 amino acids. The V and J ends lost 1 base and 2 bases respectively, with 9 bases between them. CDR3 in DNA: TGTGCCAGTAGTATAGCACGCGCAACCTACAATGAGCAGTTCTTC. Amino acids: CASSIARATYNEQFF.

Many counts were recorded for this clonotype. The CDR3: CASSLTGALYNEQFF. The DNA for the CDR3 is TGTGCCAGCAGCTTAACTGGGGCCCTTTACAATGAGCAGTTCTTC. This rearrangement joins TRBV7-2 to TRBJ2-1, with a tentative D call TRBD1 (5 bases). This CDR3 region has 15 residues. Deletions cut 2 bases from V and 4 bases from J, with 12 bases between. Germline CDR1 is SGHTA and CDR2 is FQGNSA.

This clonotype was seen at least ten times. V is TRBV28 and J is TRBJ2-7; no reliable D call. This CDR3 has 14 amino acids. V lost 8 bases to trimming and J lost 2 bases, with 16 bases between them. Germline lookup yields CDR1 MDHEN and CDR2 SYDVKM. CDR3 in amino acids: CASGPEGVTYEQYF. The CDR3 DNA is TGTGCCAGCGGCCCCGAAGGCGTAACCTACGAGCAGTACTTC.